This T cell receptor (beta chain) was sequenced for a study of blood T cell repertoires in COVID-19. Looking at the study overall: The samples span acute and convalescent COVID-19 from the United States, Italy and Spain. T cells, B-cell-depleted T cells, or PBMCs provided the cDNA or gDNA that served as material.

From germline, CDR1 is SGHNT and CDR2 YYREEE (reference sequence). CDR3 length: 15 amino acids. The ends were cut back, 5 bases at V and 0 bases at J, with 12 bases in the middle. Profiled with immunoSEQ multiplex PCR; TCRdb holds only in-frame clones, not every one. The table has 210,000 or so clones, roughly 80% seen once. Sequenced input: peripheral blood. The chain joins TRBV5-4 to TRBJ1-3; a possible D gene is TRBD1 (6 bases). This clonotype originated in a woman aged 80 or over with active or convalescent COVID-19. As DNA, the CDR3 is TGTGCCAGCAGTATGGACAGCAGCTCTGGAAACACCATATATTTT. This encodes CASSMDSSSGNTIYF.